A selection of T cell receptor beta chains follows, all from one sample in a study of early T cells in non-severe SARS-CoV-2 infection. TCRdb reanalysed the 5' RACE reads using MiXCR and keeps one entry per CDR3 protein. The sample yields 55,000 to 65,000 distinct CDR3 sequences, 11% seen once. Source material: whole blood. These receptors came from an adult who was a healthcare worker with PCR-confirmed SARS-CoV-2 infection or an uninfected control (not recorded which). Each CDR3 is given with its conserved first and last residue. The D gene is left open where the match is weak. Part of the rows lack a size; the others show once, few, many or a class for expanded clones.

j_gene | v_gene | d_gene | abundance | CDR3nt | CDR3aa
TRBJ2-7 | TRBV12-3/TRBV12-4 | - | many | TGTGCCAGCAGTTTAGGGCTCGGACAGACTCAGTACTTC | CASSLGLGQTQYF
TRBJ1-2 | TRBV11-2 | TRBD1 | - | TGTGCCAGCAGCTTGGGACAGGCCATAGGTGGCTACACCTTC | CASSLGQAIGGYTF
TRBJ2-3 | TRBV20-1 | - | many | TGCAGTGCTAGACCAAAGCGGGCTAGCACAGATACGCAGTATTTT | CSARPKRASTDTQYF
TRBJ2-5 | TRBV25-1 | TRBD2 | few | TGTGCCAGCACCTCCGGACTAGCGGGGGGAGGGACCCAGTACTTC | CASTSGLAGGGTQYF
TRBJ1-3 | TRBV5-1 | TRBD1 | many | TGCGCCAGCAGCTCGGGATACCGGGACAGTGGAAACACCATATATTTT | CASSSGYRDSGNTIYF
TRBJ2-2 | TRBV5-4 | - | many | TGTGCCAGCAGCTTGTCACGCACCGGGGAGCTGTTTTTT | CASSLSRTGELFF
TRBJ1-1 | TRBV7-9 | TRBD1 | few | TGTGCCAGCAGCTTTGACAGGGACGCTTTCTTT | CASSFDRDAFF
TRBJ2-2 | TRBV6-2/TRBV6-3 | - | many | TGTGCCAGCAGTTACCGGCCTGGGGAGCTGTTTTTT | CASSYRPGELFF
TRBJ2-3 | TRBV7-9 | - | - | TGTGCCAGCAGCTTGCAGGGAGGCACAGATACGCAGTATTTT | CASSLQGGTDTQYF
TRBJ2-1 | TRBV20-1 | TRBD2 | many | TGCAGTGCCGAGGGACTAGCCGGGGGTGAGCAGTTCTTC | CSAEGLAGGEQFF
TRBJ2-7 | TRBV29-1 | - | - | TGCAGCGTTGGGGGGTTCGACGAGCAGTACTTC | CSVGGFDEQYF
TRBJ1-5 | TRBV18 | TRBD1 | - | TGTGCCAGCTCACGCTCGGGACAGAAAAATCAGCCCCAGCATTTT | CASSRSGQKNQPQHF
TRBJ2-1 | TRBV20-1 | - | many | TGCAGTGCCCACACAGCAACAGGTGGGGCAGCGCACAATGAGCAGTTCTTC | CSAHTATGGAAHNEQFF
TRBJ2-1 | TRBV25-1 | TRBD1 | many | TGTGCCAGTAATTACCGGGACAGGGGCAATGAGCAGTTCTTC | CASNYRDRGNEQFF
TRBJ2-3 | TRBV24-1 | TRBD1 | many | TGTGCCACCAGTGATCCGGGACAGGGGGAAACGCAGTATTTT | CATSDPGQGETQYF
TRBJ2-1 | TRBV7-9 | - | many | TGTGCCAGCAGCTCAAGGACAGCCCACAATGAGCAGTTCTTC | CASSSRTAHNEQFF
TRBJ2-3 | TRBV6-5 | - | - | TGTGCCAGCAGTTACCCCGGGACAGATACGCAGTATTTT | CASSYPGTDTQYF
TRBJ2-5 | TRBV11-2 | - | many | TGTGCCAGCAGCTTAGATATCTTTGCCGCGGAGACCCAGTACTTC | CASSLDIFAAETQYF
TRBJ2-1 | TRBV19 | - | many | TGTGCCAGTAGTATTTGGGCGGGGGACAACAATGAGCAGTTCTTC | CASSIWAGDNNEQFF
TRBJ2-7 | TRBV29-1 | TRBD1 | - | TGCAGCGCTGGCGACGGGACAGGGTATTACGAGCAGTACTTC | CSAGDGTGYYEQYF
TRBJ2-7 | TRBV29-1 | TRBD1 | - | TGCAGCGCCGAGGCCGGGACAGGGGAGCAGTACTTC | CSAEAGTGEQYF
TRBJ2-1 | TRBV11-2 | - | many | TGTGCCAGCAGCCTAACTCCCAGCTCCTACAATGAGCAGTTCTTC | CASSLTPSSYNEQFF
TRBJ2-5 | TRBV20-1 | TRBD1 | medium-sized | TGCAGTGAAGTGAGAAAACAGGGGACGTGGCAAGAGACCCAGTACTTC | CSEVRKQGTWQETQYF
TRBJ2-3 | TRBV7-3 | - | many | TGTGCCAGCACCCGAGCGAGGGGGGATACGCAGTATTTT | CASTRARGDTQYF
TRBJ2-1 | TRBV7-8 | - | many | TGTGCCAGCAGCTTACAATCCCGGGGAGCCTCCGGGTACAATGAGCAGTTCTTC | CASSLQSRGASGYNEQFF
TRBJ2-7 | TRBV7-2 | - | - | TGTGCCAGCAGCCACCCCGGGAACGAGCAGTACTTC | CASSHPGNEQYF
TRBJ1-2 | TRBV2 | - | - | TGTGCCAGCAGTGTATCGCAGACTAACTATGGCTACACCTTC | CASSVSQTNYGYTF
TRBJ2-3 | TRBV2 | - | few | TGTGCCAGCACCGGAAACTTGGGGGCAGATACGCAGTATTTT | CASTGNLGADTQYF
TRBJ2-3 | TRBV9 | TRBD2 | many | TGTGCCAGCAGCGTAGCGGGGGTCGGGACTAGAATACCAGATACGCAGTATTTT | CASSVAGVGTRIPDTQYF
TRBJ2-5 | TRBV6-2/TRBV6-3 | TRBD1 | - | TGTGCCAGCAGACCATCAGGGGGCCAAGAGACCCAGTACTTC | CASRPSGGQETQYF
TRBJ2-7 | TRBV9 | TRBD2 | few | TGTGCCAGCAGCGTAGCGGCGGGGGGCCCTGGGGAGCAGTACTTC | CASSVAAGGPGEQYF
TRBJ1-3 | TRBV19 | - | - | TGTGCCAGTAGTCGTGGGGTGTCTGGAAACACCATATATTTT | CASSRGVSGNTIYF